The entry that follows covers one T cell receptor (beta chain) sequence. The antigen remains unidentified. TCRdb's table, derived via immunoSEQ multiplex PCR, lists solely in-frame clones and lacks some. Of approximately 53,000 clones detected, approximately 87% appear once; the ten largest clones hold roughly 20%. V was clipped by 2 bases and J by 5 bases; unmatched bases: 2. Germline CDR1 is MNHEY and CDR2 is SMNVEV (reference sequence). There are 14 residues in the CDR3. This specimen comes from a study of cytotoxic CD8 clonotypes in ibrutinib-treated CLL. Background on the study: Ten to eleven relapsed/refractory, about 14 treatment-naive; fewer than 18 IGHV unmutated. The study, taken as a whole, reports: Clonality increased at ibrutinib response and stayed stable in sustained remission. At progression, however, it fell back toward baseline.

This sample comprised PBMCs, obtained after 24 months of ibrutinib treatment. The rearrangement joins TRBV27 to TRBJ2-2; 7 nucleotides match TRBD2. This sequence was found in a human donor with chronic lymphocytic leukemia. CDR3 in amino acids: CASSLGGGTGELFF. In DNA form, the CDR3 reads TGTGCCAGCAGTTTAGGGGGAGGGACCGGGGAGCTGTTTTTT.